The 25 T cell receptor beta chains below all came from one sample that was sequenced in a study of T cells in Graves' hyperthyroidism and ophthalmopathy. The TCR beta CDR3 regions underwent amplification using RNA transcripts as the source. The primer set for the first-round RT-PCR of the TCR CDR3 was HTBI. TCRdb fed the multiplex PCR reads into MiXCR, producing one record per CDR3 protein. In the table there are approximately 690,000 distinct CDR3 sequences, roughly 15% of which are singletons. Sequencing was carried out using blood. The source of these receptors is a woman in her fifties or sixties with Graves' ophthalmopathy.

This chain links TRBV7-9 with TRBJ1-3, with D unclear. Trimming took off 4 bases at V and 0 bases at J, with 10 bases between the two ends. Germline-derived CDR1 and CDR2 are SEHNR and FQNEAQ (reference sequence). The CDR3 loop spans 15 amino acids. The CDR3 nucleotides read TGTGCCAGCAGCTCTGACAACTTCTCTGGAAACACCATATATTTT. This translates into CASSSDNFSGNTIYF.

The rearrangement links TRBV6-4 to TRBJ2-1; D may be TRBD1 (6 bases). The CDR3 covers 13 residues. V lost 2 bases to trimming and J lost 9 bases, with 11 bases between them. Germline lookup yields CDR1 MRHNA and CDR2 SNTAGT. The CDR3 here is CASSDQQGAEQFF. The DNA for the CDR3 is TGTGCCAGCAGTGACCAACAGGGCGCTGAGCAGTTCTTC.

In this sample, this clonotype turned up a few times. This rearrangement joins TRBV9 to TRBJ1-5, with 9 bases matching TRBD1. CDR3 length equals 16 residues. From germline, CDR1 is SGDLS and CDR2 YYNGEE. Germline trimming cut 3 bases from V and 5 bases from J; bases unmatched to any gene: 9. The CDR3 sequence is CASSADGGQGHQPQHF. The DNA for the CDR3 is TGTGCCAGCAGCGCCGATGGGGGACAGGGCCATCAGCCCCAGCATTTT.

The chain is built from TRBV20-1 and TRBJ2-1, with 7 nucleotides matching TRBD2. The CDR3 covers 14 residues. The germline CDR1 and CDR2 sequences are DFQATT and SNEGSKA (reference sequence). Trimming cost V 6 bases and J 9 bases; bases outside gene matches: 14. DNA of the CDR3: TGCAGTGCCAGAAAAGGGGCGGGAGCGCGTGAGCAGTTCTTC. It yields the protein CSARKGAGAREQFF.

Comment on this clonotype: This sequence may be a read error, since a much larger clone differs from it by one base. CDR3 sequence (DNA): TGTGCCAGCAGTTTGCATACTAGCGGGAGTGGGCAGTTCTTC. This sequence encodes CASSLHTSGSGQFF. The rearrangement uses TRBV28 and TRBJ2-1; 11 bases fit TRBD2. V lost 3 bases, J lost 12 bases, and 7 bases stayed unmatched. This CDR3 is built from 14 residues. Germline-derived CDR1 and CDR2 are MDHEN and SYDVKM.

At least ten counts were recorded for this clonotype. This chain connects TRBV28 to TRBJ1-1; no clear D. The germline V and J ends were trimmed by 1 base and 4 bases, with 13 bases remaining between them. This CDR3 region has 15 residues. Germline V gives CDR1 MDHEN, CDR2 SYDVKM. This CDR3 is CASSLFQQRTTEAFF. The CDR3 DNA is TGTGCCAGCAGTTTATTTCAGCAGCGGACCACTGAAGCTTTCTTT.

This clonotype was observed at least ten times. The rearrangement uses TRBV28 and TRBJ2-2; TRBD2 is a possible D gene (5 bases). The V and J ends lost 6 bases and 8 bases respectively, with 19 bases between them. The CDR3 extends over 15 amino acids. From germline, CDR1 is MDHEN and CDR2 SYDVKM. CDR3 sequence (DNA): TGTGCCAGCAGAAAACCGGGCCTCTCGGGGGGGGAGCTGTTTTTT. Amino acid sequence: CASRKPGLSGGELFF. Full variable domain (remainder filled in from reference TRBV28 and TRBJ2-2): DVKVTQSSRYLVKRTGEKVFLECVQDMDHENMFWYRQDPGLGLRLIYFSYDVKMKEKGDIPEGYSVSREKKERFSLILESASTNQTSMYLCASRKPGLSGGELFFGEGSRLTVL.

This clonotype was counted at least ten times. At one end, the junction sequence differs from germline, possibly due to a read error. The chain joins TRBV7-7 to TRBJ2-1; perhaps TRBD2 as D (6 bases). The V gene's germline CDR1 is SSHAT and CDR2 FNYEAQ (reference sequence). The length of the CDR3 is 16 residues. The CDR3 nucleotides are TGTGCTAGCAGCCGCATGGGACCCCCCTCGGGGGAAGAGCAGTTCTTC. Translation gives CASSRMGPPSGEEQFF.

This clonotype was recorded at least ten times. The rearrangement joins TRBV7-3 to TRBJ1-1; D is unclear. Germline V gene data show CDR1 as SGHTA and CDR2 as FQGTGA. V lost 5 bases, J lost 5 bases, and 15 bases lay in between. This CDR3 region has 14 residues. In DNA form, the CDR3 reads TGTGCCAGCAGCGCAGAGGGTACTTGGACTGAAGCTTTCTTT. This sequence encodes CASSAEGTWTEAFF. Full variable domain (rest looked up from reference TRBV7-3 and TRBJ1-1): GAGVSQTPSNKVTEKGKYVELRCDPISGHTALYWYRQSLGQGPEFLIYFQGTGAADDSGLPNDRFFAVRPEGSVSTLKIQRTERGDSAVYLCASSAEGTWTEAFFGQGTRLTVV.

The chain links TRBV28 to TRBJ2-5; perhaps TRBD2 as D (7 bases). V dropped 7 bases and J dropped 4 bases, with 13 bases sitting between them. This CDR3 comprises 13 residues. Germline lookup yields CDR1 MDHEN and CDR2 SYDVKM. CDR3 in DNA: TGTGCCAGCAAGGGGGGGCCTCCAGAGACCCAGTACTTC. This sequence encodes CASKGGPPETQYF.

This clonotype has a handful of counts. The genes are TRBV6-1 and TRBJ2-3; a weak D match, TRBD1 (6 bases). V was cut by 3 bases and J by 4 bases, with 8 bases left in between. The CDR3 sequence is 13 residues long. Looked up from germline, CDR1 is MNHNS and CDR2 is SASEGT. The CDR3 DNA reads TGTGCCAGCAGTGATTACAGGGCAGATACGCAGTATTTT. Translated, it gives CASSDYRADTQYF.

Ten or more counts support this clonotype. The J gene is TRBJ1-1, the V gene TRBV6-2 or TRBV6-3, with D unresolved. The V end was cut by 4 bases, the J end by 2 bases, with 11 bases between. CDR3 length: 14 residues. CDR1 is MNHEY and CDR2 is SVGEGT in the germline V gene. The CDR3 sequence: CASSFPQRNTEAFF. CDR3 DNA sequence: TGTGCCAGCAGTTTTCCTCAGCGAAACACTGAAGCTTTCTTT.

The chain recombines TRBV18 with TRBJ2-4; D remains ambiguous. Trimming stripped 8 bases from V and 9 bases from J, with 17 bases between. This CDR3 has 13 amino acids. Per germline, CDR1 KGHSH and CDR2 LQKENI. The CDR3 reads CASRYEGGGIQYF. The CDR3 DNA reads TGTGCCAGCCGATACGAAGGTGGTGGCATTCAGTACTTC.

The V and J genes are TRBV7-9 and TRBJ1-4; no reliable D call. CDR1 SEHNR and CDR2 FQNEAQ come from the germline V gene (reference sequence). V lost 1 base and J 8 bases, leaving 11 bases between the germline ends. The CDR3 loop spans 14 amino acids. CDR3 sequence reads: CASSLGLGPEKLFF. The DNA of the CDR3 is TGTGCCAGCAGCTTAGGGTTGGGCCCGGAAAAACTGTTTTTT.

This clonotype was counted many times. The chain has TRBV12-3 or TRBV12-4 and TRBJ2-7, with TRBD2 matching over 10 bases. Germline trimming cut 5 bases from V and 6 bases from J; bases unmatched to any gene: 7. The CDR3 runs 14 residues. DNA for the CDR3: TGTGCCAGCAGTCCTAGCGGGAGACGGGGCGAGCAGTACTTC. Translation gives CASSPSGRRGEQYF.

This clonotype came up once. A much larger clone lies a single base off, so this may be a read error. The chain has TRBV20-1 and TRBJ2-1, with a possible D match to TRBD2 (5 bases). The germline V and J ends were trimmed by 3 bases and 0 bases, with 9 bases remaining between them. This CDR3 contains 14 residues. Per the germline V gene, CDR1 is DFQATT and CDR2 is SNEGSKA (reference sequence). CDR3 sequence: CSARRVLSYNEQFF. The CDR3 nucleotides read TGCAGTGCTAGGCGGGTGCTCTCCTACAATGAGCAGTTCTTC.

This clonotype has ten or more counts. J is TRBJ1-4 and V is TRBV9; D might be TRBD1 (5 bases). The V end lost 4 bases, the J end lost 8 bases, and 15 bases lay between the germline ends. The CDR3 contains 14 residues. CDR1 is SGDLS and CDR2 is YYNGEE in the germline V gene. The DNA of the CDR3 is TGTGCCAGCAGCCTCGCGGGACGAGGGGAAAAACTGTTTTTT. Its protein product is CASSLAGRGEKLFF.

The V gene is TRBV25-1, the J gene TRBJ2-1; 8 nucleotides line up with TRBD1. There are 14 residues in the CDR3. Germline V gene data show CDR1 as MGHDK and CDR2 as SYGVNS. V lost 1 base, J lost 6 bases, and 2 bases stayed unmatched. The CDR3 nucleotides read TGTGCCAGCAGTGAATTTCAGGGGGCCAATGAGCAGTTCTTC. It translates to CASSEFQGANEQFF.

This clonotype was seen ten or more times. The chain carries TRBV7-9 and TRBJ2-7; D may be TRBD1 (6 bases). Germline V gives CDR1 SEHNR, CDR2 FQNEAQ (reference sequence). V was trimmed by 4 bases and J by 2 bases, leaving 6 bases between them. The CDR3 consists of 12 residues. CDR3 coding DNA: TGTGCCAGCAGCTGGGACACCTACGAGCAGTACTTC. Translation: CASSWDTYEQYF.

About this clonotype: A clone one base away is much larger, so this may be a read error. This chain uses TRBV30 with TRBJ2-5, with a weak D call TRBD1 (6 bases). There are 15 residues in the CDR3. The V gene lost 4 bases and the J gene lost 2 bases, with 17 bases spanning the gap. Germline assignment: CDR1 GTSNPN and CDR2 SVGIG (reference sequence). Written as DNA, the CDR3 is TGTGCCTGGATTGTAAAAGGGACAACACAAGAGACCCAGTACTTC. Translating gives CAWIVKGTTQETQYF.

This clonotype appeared many times. The rearrangement links TRBV12-3 or TRBV12-4 to TRBJ1-2; 7 bases are shared with TRBD1. The CDR3 is 13 residues long. Trimming took 5 bases from V and 8 from J; bases not matched to a gene: 8. This chain's CDR3 is CASSTGAYLGYTF. CDR3 in DNA: TGTGCCAGCAGTACAGGGGCGTATTTGGGCTACACCTTC.

In this sample, this clonotype turned up many times. V usage is TRBV19 and J usage is TRBJ2-1, with 10 bases lining up with TRBD1. This CDR3 is 16 amino acids long. V was clipped by 4 bases and J by 3 bases; unmatched bases: 6. CDR1 LNHDA and CDR2 SQIVND come from the germline V gene (reference sequence). The chain's CDR3 is CASSKPTGGLYNEQFF. The CDR3, as DNA: TGTGCCAGTAGTAAGCCGACAGGGGGCCTCTACAATGAGCAGTTCTTC.

This clonotype was picked up many times. V usage is TRBV7-3 and J usage is TRBJ2-2; 8 bases line up with TRBD2. Germline V gene lookup returns CDR1 SGHTA and CDR2 FQGTGA. J gave up 0 bases and V 5 bases, and 5 bases lay outside the gene matches. This CDR3 is built from 16 residues. DNA of the CDR3: TGTGCCAGCAGCCTAATAGCGGGATCGAACACCGGGGAGCTGTTTTTT. As protein: CASSLIAGSNTGELFF.

This clonotype was detected ten times or more. The chain carries TRBV18 and TRBJ2-7, with 11 positions matching TRBD2. J lost 6 bases, V lost 5 bases, and 6 bases had no gene match. Germline CDR1 is KGHSH and CDR2 is LQKENI. The CDR3 length is 14 residues. CDR3 amino acids: CASSELAGDSEQYF. DNA for the CDR3: TGTGCCAGCTCAGAACTAGCGGGAGACTCCGAGCAGTACTTC. The whole variable domain, remainder taken from reference TRBV18 and TRBJ2-7, is NAGVMQNPRHLVRRRGQEARLRCSPMKGHSHVYWYRQLPEEGLKFMVYLQKENIIDESGMPKERFSAEFPKEGPSILRIQQVVRGDSAAYFCASSELAGDSEQYFGPGTRLTVT.

The chain joins TRBV15 to TRBJ2-2; 12 bases align to TRBD1. CDR1 LNHNV and CDR2 YYDKDF come from the germline V gene (reference sequence). Trimming at V came to 2 bases and at J to 7 bases, leaving 5 bases not matched to a gene. This CDR3 is built from 16 residues. The CDR3 loop is CATSRWGQGADGELFF. Here the CDR3 DNA reads TGTGCCACCAGCAGATGGGGACAGGGGGCGGACGGGGAGCTGTTTTTT.